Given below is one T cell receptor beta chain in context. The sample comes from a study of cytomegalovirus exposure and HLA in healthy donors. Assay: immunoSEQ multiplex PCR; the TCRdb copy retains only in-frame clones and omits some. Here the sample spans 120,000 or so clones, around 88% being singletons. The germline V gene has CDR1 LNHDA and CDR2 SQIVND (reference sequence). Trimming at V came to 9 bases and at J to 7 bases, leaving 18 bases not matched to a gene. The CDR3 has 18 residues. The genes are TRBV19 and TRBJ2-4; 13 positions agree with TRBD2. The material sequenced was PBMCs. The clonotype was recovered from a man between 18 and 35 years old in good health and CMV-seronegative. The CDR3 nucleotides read TGTGCCAGCCGGACCGGACTAGCGGGAGAAGGAAGTCGGAACATTCAGTACTTC. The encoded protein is CASRTGLAGEGSRNIQYF.